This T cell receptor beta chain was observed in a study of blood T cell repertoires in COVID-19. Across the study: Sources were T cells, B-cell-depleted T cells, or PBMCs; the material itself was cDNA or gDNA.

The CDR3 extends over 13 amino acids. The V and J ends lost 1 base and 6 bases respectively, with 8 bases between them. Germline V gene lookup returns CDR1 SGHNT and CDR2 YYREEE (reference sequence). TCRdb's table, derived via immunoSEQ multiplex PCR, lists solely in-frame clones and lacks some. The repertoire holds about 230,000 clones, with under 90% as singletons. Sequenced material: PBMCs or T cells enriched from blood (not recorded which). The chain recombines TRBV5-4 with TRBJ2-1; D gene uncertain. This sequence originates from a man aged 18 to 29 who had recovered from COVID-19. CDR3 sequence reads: CASSLNYFNEQFF. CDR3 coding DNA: TGTGCCAGCAGCTTGAATTACTTCAATGAGCAGTTCTTC.